Below are 29 T cell receptor beta chains sequenced from a single sample in a study of radiation and T cells in renal cell carcinoma (dated by TCRdb to about 2020). Preparation of the library involved the immunoSEQ multiplex PCR assay. TCRdb provides this immuneACCESS table in a form limited to in-frame rearrangements. Some clones are lacking; in checked studies, under half of them reflect an unresolved V gene, and why the rest are absent is not known. The sample includes more than 95,000 clones, with 65% to 85% observed a single time. The ten top clones hold roughly 5.9% of the sample. Taken with the paper, the label for time point translates to: blood 2 weeks post-SBRT. The label giving this sample's treatment or condition can be read as: 15 Gy SBRT to primary tumor, nephrectomy 4 weeks later. This sample comprised blood, obtained from a patient whose treatment included radiotherapy and nephrectomy. The receptors were gathered from a man aged 50 to 59 with renal cell carcinoma.

In DNA form, the CDR3 reads TGCGCCAGCAGGAACACGGGACAGGGGTCTTACTACGAGCAGTACTTC. Protein: CASRNTGQGSYYEQYF. The V call is TRBV5-1, the J call TRBJ2-7, with 10 bases that match TRBD1. Germline V gives CDR1 SGHRS, CDR2 YFSETQ. There are 16 residues in the CDR3. The J segment lost 3 bases and the V segment lost 5 bases, leaving 11 bases of the junction unmatched.

The CDR3 is CASSGRSFRTDTQYF. CDR3 nucleotide sequence: TGTGCCAGCAGTGGACGGTCCTTTCGCACAGATACGCAGTATTTT. J is TRBJ2-3 and V is TRBV2; D not resolved. This CDR3 spans 15 amino acids. The V end was cut by 4 bases, the J end by 1 base, with 12 bases between. Germline values: CDR1 SNHLY, CDR2 FYNNEI. Drawing the rest from reference TRBV2 and TRBJ2-3, the complete variable domain is EPEVTQTPSHQVTQMGQEVILRCVPISNHLYFYWYRQILGQKVEFLVSFYNNEISEKSEIFDDQFSVERPDGSNFTLKIRSTKLEDSAMYFCASSGRSFRTDTQYFGPGTRLTVL.

The chain carries TRBV11-2 and TRBJ2-1; no firm D call. V was trimmed by 5 bases and J by 4 bases, leaving 6 bases between them. Germline V gene data show CDR1 as SGHAT and CDR2 as FQNNGV. CDR3 length: 12 amino acids. The CDR3, as DNA: TGTGCCAGCAGCGAAATTTACAATGAGCAGTTCTTC. It encodes CASSEIYNEQFF.

The chain is built from TRBV5-4 and TRBJ2-5; 8 positions match TRBD2. This CDR3 comprises 16 residues. Germline CDR1 reads SGHNT; CDR2 reads YYREEE (reference sequence). V was pared by 8 bases and J by 7 bases, with 19 bases of the junction left unmatched. CDR3 residues: CARRTAGTRILGTQYF. The DNA of the CDR3 is TGTGCCAGACGAACGGCCGGGACTAGAATTCTCGGGACCCAGTACTTC.

The chain links TRBV7-9 to TRBJ2-7, with a weak D call TRBD1 (6 bases). CDR3 length: 15 residues. Germline V gene sequence: CDR1 SEHNR, CDR2 FQNEAQ (reference sequence). V shed 4 bases and J shed 4 bases, with 17 bases lying between them. The CDR3 region is CASSSTPGQIYEQYF. DNA of the CDR3: TGTGCCAGCAGCTCGACGCCGGGACAAATATACGAGCAGTACTTC. The variable domain in full, with the rest retrieved from reference TRBV7-9 and TRBJ2-7, is DTGVSQNPRHKITKRGQNVTFRCDPISEHNRLYWYRQTLGQGPEFLTYFQNEAQLEKSRLLSDRFSAERPKGSFSTLEIQRTEQGDSAMYLCASSSTPGQIYEQYFGPGTRLTVT.

This chain uses TRBV5-1 with TRBJ2-1; TRBD2 agrees at 9 bases. In germline, CDR1 is SGHRS, CDR2 YFSETQ. J gave up 7 bases and V 4 bases, and 15 bases lay outside the gene matches. The CDR3 spans 17 residues. CDR3 in amino acids: CASSPEPAGGRRNEQFF. The CDR3 bases are TGCGCCAGCAGCCCGGAGCCAGCGGGGGGTAGGAGGAATGAGCAGTTCTTC.

The rearrangement links TRBV7-2 to TRBJ2-5, with D possibly called TRBD1 or TRBD2 (6 bases each). Germline CDR1 reads SGHTA; CDR2 reads FQGNSA. This CDR3 has 14 residues. The V end was cut by 5 bases, the J end by 10 bases, with 20 bases between. CDR3 DNA: TGTGCCAGCAGCAACCGGGACCTGGAGGGGGACCAGTACTTC. Translation gives CASSNRDLEGDQYF.

The V and J genes are TRBV27 and TRBJ1-5; D is perhaps TRBD1 (5 bases). Germline-derived CDR1 and CDR2 are MNHEY and SMNVEV (reference sequence). The CDR3 consists of 13 residues. V was clipped by 5 bases and J by 3 bases, with 8 bases between them. The CDR3 sequence: CASSPGYNQPQHF. CDR3 nucleotide sequence: TGTGCCAGCAGTCCAGGGTACAATCAGCCCCAGCATTTT.

The gene calls are TRBV6-1 and TRBJ2-3; no firm D call. The CDR3 runs 16 residues. Germline V gene lookup returns CDR1 MNHNS and CDR2 SASEGT. V gave up 2 bases and J gave up 2 bases, with 14 bases separating them. The CDR3 DNA follows: TGTGCCAGCAGTGAATTCGTCTGGCGGAACACAGATACGCAGTATTTT. Its protein product is CASSEFVWRNTDTQYF.

This rearrangement joins TRBV27 to TRBJ1-4, with 8 bases lining up with TRBD1. CDR3 length: 17 residues. With 3 bases clipped from V and 4 bases from J, the junction kept 10 bases outside the gene matches. In germline, CDR1 is MNHEY, CDR2 SMNVEV (reference sequence). CDR3 sequence (DNA): TGTGCCAGCAGTTTCCACCTACAGGGGGGAGGTAATGAAAAACTGTTTTTT. It codes for CASSFHLQGGGNEKLFF.

J is TRBJ1-5 and V is TRBV19; 9 nucleotides line up with TRBD1. Germline CDR1 reads LNHDA; CDR2 reads SQIVND (reference sequence). V gave up 3 bases and J gave up 1 base; unmatched junction bases: 7. The CDR3 spans 17 residues. The CDR3 bases are TGTGCCAGTAGTATGGGGGACAGGGTAAGGAGCAATCAGCCCCAGCATTTT. The encoded protein is CASSMGDRVRSNQPQHF.

This chain links TRBV19 with TRBJ2-7; no definite D call. The germline V gene has CDR1 LNHDA and CDR2 SQIVND (reference sequence). Trimming cost V 2 bases and J 4 bases, with 6 bases left between them. This CDR3 is built from 12 residues. Written as DNA, the CDR3 is TGTGCCAGTAGTATAAAACGATACGAGCAGTACTTC. This gives the protein CASSIKRYEQYF.

The gene calls are TRBV28 and TRBJ2-3, with 10 bases that match TRBD1. Germline trimming cut 6 bases from V and 6 bases from J; bases unmatched to any gene: 6. In germline, CDR1 is MDHEN, CDR2 SYDVKM. This CDR3 has 14 residues. CDR3 amino acids: CASRKGQGVDTQYF. The CDR3 DNA follows: TGTGCCAGCAGGAAAGGACAGGGGGTGGATACGCAGTATTTT.

The chain has TRBV4-2 and TRBJ1-6, with TRBD1 as a possible D gene (5 bases). From germline, CDR1 is LGHNA and CDR2 YNFKEQ. This CDR3 region has 16 residues. V lost 0 bases, J lost 6 bases, and 12 bases lay in between. CDR3 sequence (DNA): TGTGCCAGCAGCCAAGAAGGTAACAGGCTTAATTCACCCCTCCACTTT. Its protein product is CASSQEGNRLNSPLHF.

The genes are TRBV4-1 and TRBJ2-5, with D unresolved. Looked up from germline, CDR1 is MGHRA and CDR2 is YSYEKL. This CDR3 has 13 residues. Trimming shortened V by 2 bases and J by 4 bases, and 8 bases separated the two germline ends. CDR3 region: CASSQWQRETQYF. Written as DNA, the CDR3 is TGCGCCAGCAGCCAATGGCAGAGAGAGACCCAGTACTTC.

The chain couples TRBV30 to TRBJ2-3; 7 nucleotides agree with TRBD2. V trimming: 3 bases; J trimming: 0 bases; junction bases outside the gene matches: 3. Germline V gene lookup returns CDR1 GTSNPN and CDR2 SVGIG (reference sequence). This CDR3 has 14 amino acids. The CDR3 nucleotides are TGTGCCTGGAGAAGCGGGAAGAGCACAGATACGCAGTATTTT. Residues: CAWRSGKSTDTQYF.

The chain combines TRBV19 with TRBJ2-5; 8 nucleotides line up with TRBD1. Germline-derived CDR1 and CDR2 are LNHDA and SQIVND (reference sequence). The CDR3 is made up of 13 amino acids. The junction had 5 bases not matched to a gene; V was cut back by 8 bases and J by 3 bases. For the CDR3, the DNA is TGTGCCAGTTCGGACAGGGCGAAAGAGACCCAGTACTTC. Translated: CASSDRAKETQYF. The full variable domain, in which reference TRBV19 and TRBJ2-5 provide the parts outside the CDR3, is DGGITQSPKYLFRKEGQNVTLSCEQNLNHDAMYWYRQDPGQGLRLIYYSQIVNDFQKGDIAEGYSVSREKKESFPLTVTSAQKNPTAFYLCASSDRAKETQYFGPGTRLLVL.

The chain carries TRBV6-5 and TRBJ2-7, with 9 nucleotides matching TRBD1. The junction had 6 bases not matched to a gene; V was cut back by 7 bases and J by 2 bases. Germline V gene data show CDR1 as MNHEY and CDR2 as SVGAGI. The CDR3 covers 14 residues. CDR3 residues: CASTWTGAPYEQYF. The CDR3 nucleotides read TGTGCCAGCACCTGGACAGGGGCACCCTACGAGCAGTACTTC.

This clone was seen a few times. The chain combines TRBV4-1 with TRBJ2-3; 8 bases align to TRBD1. Per germline, CDR1 MGHRA and CDR2 YSYEKL. The CDR3 has 17 amino acids. With 0 bases clipped from V and 4 bases from J, the junction kept 9 bases outside the gene matches. The CDR3 DNA sequence: TGCGCCAGCAGCCAAGAACCCGGACAGGGCAGGGCAGATACGCAGTATTTT. This gives the protein CASSQEPGQGRADTQYF.

This clone was counted between two and nine times. The V and J genes are TRBV6-5 and TRBJ2-7; TRBD1 agrees at 9 bases. Germline V gene lookup returns CDR1 MNHEY and CDR2 SVGAGI. The CDR3 extends over 14 amino acids. V trimming: 2 bases; J trimming: 3 bases; junction bases outside the gene matches: 2. The chain's CDR3 is CASSYGTGIYEQYF. DNA for the CDR3: TGTGCCAGCAGTTACGGGACAGGGATCTACGAGCAGTACTTC.

This chain uses TRBV6-6 with TRBJ1-2; D remains unclear. The germline CDR1 and CDR2 sequences are MNHNY and SVGAGI (reference sequence). Trimming took off 3 bases at V and 8 bases at J, with 13 bases between the two ends. This CDR3 has 13 amino acids. DNA for the CDR3: TGTGCCAGCAGTTATTCGCCTACGGAGGGCTACACCTTC. It yields the protein CASSYSPTEGYTF.

As concerns this clone: Within the sample, other DNA sequences also encode this same CDR3. The rearrangement uses TRBV30 and TRBJ1-2; TRBD1 agrees at 7 bases. This CDR3 comprises 13 residues. Germline CDR1 is GTSNPN and CDR2 is SVGIG (reference sequence). After removal of 5 bases from V and 4 bases from J, the junction contained 7 bases not matched to a gene. CDR3 DNA: TGTGCCTGGGGACGGGACAGACCCTATGGCTACACCTTC. The encoded protein is CAWGRDRPYGYTF.

The rearrangement joins TRBV4-3 to TRBJ1-6; D remains unclear. CDR1 is LGHNA, CDR2 YSLEER, per germline. V gave up 0 bases and J gave up 0 bases, with 9 bases separating them. This CDR3 comprises 17 residues. The CDR3 DNA sequence: TGCGCCAGCAGCCAAGATTTGACGAGCTCCTATAATTCACCCCTCCACTTT. This translates into CASSQDLTSSYNSPLHF.

This chain connects TRBV28 to TRBJ2-7; D might be TRBD2 (5 bases). The germline V and J ends were trimmed by 6 bases and 1 base, with 7 bases remaining between them. There are 12 residues in the CDR3. Germline V lookup: CDR1 MDHEN, CDR2 SYDVKM. CDR3 residues: CASRADSYEQYF. CDR3 bases: TGTGCCAGCAGAGCGGATTCCTACGAGCAGTACTTC.

The CDR3 protein is CASSRGLSEKLFF. In DNA, the CDR3 is TGTGCCAGCAGCAGGGGGCTAAGCGAAAAACTGTTTTTT. This sequence joins TRBV11-2 and TRBJ1-4, with 7 bases aligning to TRBD1. The CDR3 length is 13 residues. In germline, CDR1 is SGHAT, CDR2 FQNNGV. J lost 8 bases, V lost 5 bases, and 5 bases had no gene match.

This clone showed up just a few times. This chain links TRBV5-1 with TRBJ1-1; the match to TRBD1 covers 9 bases. CDR3 length: 14 amino acids. The germline V gene has CDR1 SGHRS and CDR2 YFSETQ. The V segment lost 3 bases and the J segment 3 bases; nucleotides outside the gene matches: 3. The CDR3 DNA is TGCGCCAGCAGCTCGGGACAGGGCGACACTGAAGCTTTCTTT. It is translated as CASSSGQGDTEAFF.

This chain links TRBV5-4 with TRBJ1-1; D gene unclear. The CDR3 contains 13 residues. V was trimmed by 3 bases and J by 1 base, leaving 7 bases between them. CDR1 and CDR2 from the germline V gene are SGHNT and YYREEE (reference sequence). The CDR3 here is CASSWIANTEAFF. The CDR3 DNA reads TGTGCCAGCAGCTGGATAGCGAACACTGAAGCTTTCTTT.

V usage is TRBV7-9 and J usage is TRBJ2-2; D call uncertain. The CDR3 has 14 amino acids. The V and J ends lost 2 bases and 3 bases respectively, with 7 bases between them. Germline V gene sequence: CDR1 SEHNR, CDR2 FQNEAQ (reference sequence). The CDR3 loop is CASSLIGDTGELFF. CDR3 bases: TGTGCCAGCAGCTTAATAGGTGACACCGGGGAGCTGTTTTTT.

This clone was counted between two and nine times. This chain connects TRBV6-5 to TRBJ2-5, with D possibly being TRBD1 or TRBD2 (5 bases each). The CDR3 has 14 residues. The germline V gene has CDR1 MNHEY and CDR2 SVGAGI. The ends were cut back, 0 bases at V and 4 bases at J, with 9 bases in the middle. The CDR3 bases are TGTGCCAGCAGTTACTCCCAGGGAGTAGAGACCCAGTACTTC. This translates into CASSYSQGVETQYF.